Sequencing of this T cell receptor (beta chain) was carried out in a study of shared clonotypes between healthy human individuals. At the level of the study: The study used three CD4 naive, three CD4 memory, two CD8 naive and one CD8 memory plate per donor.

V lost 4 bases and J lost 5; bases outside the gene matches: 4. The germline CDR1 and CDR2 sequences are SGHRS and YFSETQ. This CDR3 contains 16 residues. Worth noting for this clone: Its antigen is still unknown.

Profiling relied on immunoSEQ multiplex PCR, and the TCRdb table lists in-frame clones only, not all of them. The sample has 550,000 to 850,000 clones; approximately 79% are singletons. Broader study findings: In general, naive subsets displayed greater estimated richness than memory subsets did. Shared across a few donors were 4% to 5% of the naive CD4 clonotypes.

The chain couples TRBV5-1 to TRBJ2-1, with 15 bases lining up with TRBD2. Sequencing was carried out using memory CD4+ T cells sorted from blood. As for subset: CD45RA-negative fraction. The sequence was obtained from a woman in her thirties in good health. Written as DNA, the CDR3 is TGCGCCAGCAGCGCGGGACTAGCGGGAGGACACAATGAGCAGTTCTTC. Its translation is CASSAGLAGGHNEQFF.